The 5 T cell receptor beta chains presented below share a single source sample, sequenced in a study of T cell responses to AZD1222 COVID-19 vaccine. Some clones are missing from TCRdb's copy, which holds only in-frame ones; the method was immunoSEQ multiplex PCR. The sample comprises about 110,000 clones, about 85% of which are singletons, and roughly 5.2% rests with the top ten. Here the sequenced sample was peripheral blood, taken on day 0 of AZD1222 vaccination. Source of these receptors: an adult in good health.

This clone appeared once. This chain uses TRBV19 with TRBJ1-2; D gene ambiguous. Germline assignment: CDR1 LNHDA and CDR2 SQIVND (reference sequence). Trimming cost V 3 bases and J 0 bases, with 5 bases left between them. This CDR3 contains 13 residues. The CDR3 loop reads CASSIGANYGYTF. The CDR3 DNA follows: TGTGCCAGTAGTATTGGAGCTAACTATGGCTACACCTTC.

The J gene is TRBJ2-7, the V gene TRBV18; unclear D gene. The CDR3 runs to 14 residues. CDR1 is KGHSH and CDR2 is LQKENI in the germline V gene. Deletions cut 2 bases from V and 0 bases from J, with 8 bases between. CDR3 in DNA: TGTGCCAGCTCACCAGGGCTTAGCTCCTACGAGCAGTACTTC. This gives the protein CASSPGLSSYEQYF.

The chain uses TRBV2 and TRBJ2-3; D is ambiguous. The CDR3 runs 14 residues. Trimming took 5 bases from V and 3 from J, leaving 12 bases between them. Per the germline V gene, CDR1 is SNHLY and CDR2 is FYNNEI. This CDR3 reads CASSLGAGTDTQYF. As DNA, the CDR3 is TGTGCCAGCAGTCTTGGCGCCGGGACAGATACGCAGTATTTT.

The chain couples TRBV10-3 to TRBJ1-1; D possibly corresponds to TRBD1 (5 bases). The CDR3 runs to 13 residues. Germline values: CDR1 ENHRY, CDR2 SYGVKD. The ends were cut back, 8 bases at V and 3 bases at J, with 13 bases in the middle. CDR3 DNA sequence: TGTGCCATCCAGCAGGGCGCGTACACTGAAGCTTTCTTT. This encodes CAIQQGAYTEAFF.

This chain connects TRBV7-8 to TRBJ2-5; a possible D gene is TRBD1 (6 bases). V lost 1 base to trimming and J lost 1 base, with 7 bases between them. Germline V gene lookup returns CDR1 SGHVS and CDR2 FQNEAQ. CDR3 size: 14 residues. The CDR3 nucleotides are TGTGCCAGCAGCTTAGGGACAGCCCAAGAGACCCAGTACTTC. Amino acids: CASSLGTAQETQYF.